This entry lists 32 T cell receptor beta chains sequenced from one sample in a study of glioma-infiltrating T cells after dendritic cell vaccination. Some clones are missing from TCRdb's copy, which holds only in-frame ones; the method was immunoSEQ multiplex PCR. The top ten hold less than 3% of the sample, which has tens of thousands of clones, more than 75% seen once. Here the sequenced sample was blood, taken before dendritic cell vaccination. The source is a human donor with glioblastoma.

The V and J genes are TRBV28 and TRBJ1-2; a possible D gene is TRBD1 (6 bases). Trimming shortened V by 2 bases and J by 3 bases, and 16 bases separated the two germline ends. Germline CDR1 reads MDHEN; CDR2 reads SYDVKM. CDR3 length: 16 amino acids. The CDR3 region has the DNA TGTGCCAGCAGTTTAGTCTCAGGGGTTAGGGACTATGGCTACACCTTC. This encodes CASSLVSGVRDYGYTF.

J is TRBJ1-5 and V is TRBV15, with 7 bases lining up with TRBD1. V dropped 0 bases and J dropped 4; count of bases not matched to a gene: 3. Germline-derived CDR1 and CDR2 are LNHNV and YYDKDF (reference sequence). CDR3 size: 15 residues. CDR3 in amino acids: CATSRDGTENQPQHF. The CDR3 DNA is TGTGCCACCAGCAGAGATGGGACAGAAAATCAGCCCCAGCATTTT. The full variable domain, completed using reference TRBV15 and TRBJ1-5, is DAMVIQNPRYQVTQFGKPVTLSCSQTLNHNVMYWYQQKSSQAPKLLFHYYDKDFNNEADTPDNFQSRRPNTSFCFLDIRSPGLGDTAMYLCATSRDGTENQPQHFGDGTRLSIL.

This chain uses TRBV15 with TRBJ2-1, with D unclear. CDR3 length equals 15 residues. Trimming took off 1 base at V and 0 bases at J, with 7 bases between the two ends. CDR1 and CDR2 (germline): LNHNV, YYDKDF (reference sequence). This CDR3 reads CATSRVKSSYNEQFF. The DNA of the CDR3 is TGTGCCACCAGCAGAGTCAAGAGCTCCTACAATGAGCAGTTCTTC.

In nucleotides, the CDR3 is TGCGCCAGCAACCCGACTAGCGGGGTCACCGGGGAGCTGTTTTTT. Translated: CASNPTSGVTGELFF. The chain employs TRBV5-1 and TRBJ2-2, with 11 nucleotides matching TRBD2. This CDR3 is 15 amino acids long. V lost 6 bases and J lost 4; bases outside the gene matches: 5. The germline gives CDR1 SGHRS, CDR2 YFSETQ.

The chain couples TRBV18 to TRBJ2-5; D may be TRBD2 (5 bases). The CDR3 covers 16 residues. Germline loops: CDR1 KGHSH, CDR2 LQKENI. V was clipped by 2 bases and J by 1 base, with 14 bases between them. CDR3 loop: CASSPDRADVQETQYF. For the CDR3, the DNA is TGTGCCAGCTCACCAGATCGAGCGGACGTCCAAGAGACCCAGTACTTC.

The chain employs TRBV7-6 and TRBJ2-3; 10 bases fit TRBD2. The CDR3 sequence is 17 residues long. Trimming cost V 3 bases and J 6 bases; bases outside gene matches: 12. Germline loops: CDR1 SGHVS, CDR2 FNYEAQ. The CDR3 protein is CASSFTPTAGGRDTQYF. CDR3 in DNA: TGTGCCAGCAGCTTCACCCCTACAGCGGGGGGGCGTGATACGCAGTATTTT.

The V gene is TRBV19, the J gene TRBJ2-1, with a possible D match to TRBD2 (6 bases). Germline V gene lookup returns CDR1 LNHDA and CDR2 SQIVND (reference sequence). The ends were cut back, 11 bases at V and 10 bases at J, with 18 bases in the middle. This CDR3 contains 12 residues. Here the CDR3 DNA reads TGTGCCGCCTCCCCACCCGGAGGGGAGCAGTTCTTC. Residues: CAASPPGGEQFF.

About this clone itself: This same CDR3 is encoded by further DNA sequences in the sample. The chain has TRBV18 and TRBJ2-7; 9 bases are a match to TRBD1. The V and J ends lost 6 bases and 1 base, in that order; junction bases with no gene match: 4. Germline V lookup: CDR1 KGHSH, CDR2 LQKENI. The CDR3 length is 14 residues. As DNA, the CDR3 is TGTGCCAGCTCCCTCGGACAGGGGTCCTACGAGCAGTACTTC. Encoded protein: CASSLGQGSYEQYF.

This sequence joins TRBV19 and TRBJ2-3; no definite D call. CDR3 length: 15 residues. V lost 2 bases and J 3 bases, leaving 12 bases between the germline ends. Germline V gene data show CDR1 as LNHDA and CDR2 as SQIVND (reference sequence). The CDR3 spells CASSISFGFTDTQYF. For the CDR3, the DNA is TGTGCCAGTAGTATATCTTTTGGCTTTACAGATACGCAGTATTTT.

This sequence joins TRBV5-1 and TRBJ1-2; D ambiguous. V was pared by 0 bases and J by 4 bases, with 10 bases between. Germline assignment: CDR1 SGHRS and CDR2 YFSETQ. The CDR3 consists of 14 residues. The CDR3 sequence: CASSLVPGSYGYTF. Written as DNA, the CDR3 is TGCGCCAGCAGCTTGGTTCCCGGGAGCTATGGCTACACCTTC.

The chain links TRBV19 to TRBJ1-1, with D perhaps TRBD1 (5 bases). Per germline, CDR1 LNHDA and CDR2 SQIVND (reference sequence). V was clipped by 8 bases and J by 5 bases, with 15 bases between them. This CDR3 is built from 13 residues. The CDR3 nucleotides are TGTGCCAGTCGAGGGGCGGGGTGGACTGAAGCTTTCTTT. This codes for CASRGAGWTEAFF.

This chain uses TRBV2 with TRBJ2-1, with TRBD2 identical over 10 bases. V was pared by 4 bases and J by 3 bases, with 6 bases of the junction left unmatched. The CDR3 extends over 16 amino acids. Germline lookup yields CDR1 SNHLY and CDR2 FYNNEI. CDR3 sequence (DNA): TGTGCCAGCAGTGGGACTAGCGGCTTTCTCTACAATGAGCAGTTCTTC. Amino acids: CASSGTSGFLYNEQFF.

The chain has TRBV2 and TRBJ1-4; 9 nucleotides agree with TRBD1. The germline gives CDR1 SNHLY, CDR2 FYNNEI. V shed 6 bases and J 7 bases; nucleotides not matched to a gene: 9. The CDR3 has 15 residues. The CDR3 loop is CASRNEQGAREKLFF. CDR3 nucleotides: TGTGCCAGCAGGAACGAACAGGGGGCGCGTGAAAAACTGTTTTTT.

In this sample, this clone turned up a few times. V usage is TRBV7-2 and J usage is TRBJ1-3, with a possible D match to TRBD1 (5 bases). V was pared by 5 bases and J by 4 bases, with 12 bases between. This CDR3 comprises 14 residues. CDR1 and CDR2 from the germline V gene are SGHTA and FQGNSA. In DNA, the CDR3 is TGTGCCAGCAGCATCCAGGGTGGCGGAAACACCATATATTTT. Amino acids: CASSIQGGGNTIYF. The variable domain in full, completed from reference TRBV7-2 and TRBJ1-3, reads GAGVSQSPSNKVTEKGKDVELRCDPISGHTALYWYRQSLGQGLEFLIYFQGNSAPDKSGLPSDRFSAERTGGSVSTLTIQRTQQEDSAVYLCASSIQGGGNTIYFGEGSWLTVV.

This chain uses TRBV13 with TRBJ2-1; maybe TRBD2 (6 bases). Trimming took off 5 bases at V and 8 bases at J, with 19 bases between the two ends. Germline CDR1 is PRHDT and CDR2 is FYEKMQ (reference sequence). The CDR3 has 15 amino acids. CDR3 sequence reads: CASSIKTRLIDEQFF. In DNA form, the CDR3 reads TGTGCCAGCAGCATTAAGACTAGATTAATCGATGAGCAGTTCTTC.

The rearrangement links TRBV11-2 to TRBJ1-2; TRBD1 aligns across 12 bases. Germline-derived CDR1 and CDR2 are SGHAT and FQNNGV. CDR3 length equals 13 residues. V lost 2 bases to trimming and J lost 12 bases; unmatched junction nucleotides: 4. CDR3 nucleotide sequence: TGTGCCAGCAGCTTATATGGGACAGGGGGCCACACCTTC. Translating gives CASSLYGTGGHTF.

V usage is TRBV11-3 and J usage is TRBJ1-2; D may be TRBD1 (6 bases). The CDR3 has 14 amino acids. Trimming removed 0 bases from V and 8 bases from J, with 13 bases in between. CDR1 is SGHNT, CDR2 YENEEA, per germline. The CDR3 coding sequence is TGTGCCAGCAGCTTAGATTGGGGGCGAGGCGGCTACACCTTC. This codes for CASSLDWGRGGYTF.

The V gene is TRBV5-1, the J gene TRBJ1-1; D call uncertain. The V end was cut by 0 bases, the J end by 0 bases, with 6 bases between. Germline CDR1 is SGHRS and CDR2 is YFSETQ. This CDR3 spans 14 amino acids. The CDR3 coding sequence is TGCGCCAGCAGCTTGGCTAGGCTGAACACTGAAGCTTTCTTT. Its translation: CASSLARLNTEAFF.

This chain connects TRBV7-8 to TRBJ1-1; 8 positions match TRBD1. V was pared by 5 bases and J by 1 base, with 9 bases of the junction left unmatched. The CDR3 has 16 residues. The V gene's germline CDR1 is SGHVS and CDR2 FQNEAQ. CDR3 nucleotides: TGTGCCAGCAGCCTCCGGGACAGGTTTTCGAACACTGAAGCTTTCTTT. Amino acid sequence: CASSLRDRFSNTEAFF.

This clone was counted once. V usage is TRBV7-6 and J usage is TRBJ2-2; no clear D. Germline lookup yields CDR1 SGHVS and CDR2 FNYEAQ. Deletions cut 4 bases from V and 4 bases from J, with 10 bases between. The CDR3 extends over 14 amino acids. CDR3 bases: TGTGCCAGCAGCTACGTGTCTACCACCGGGGAGCTGTTTTTT. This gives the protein CASSYVSTTGELFF.

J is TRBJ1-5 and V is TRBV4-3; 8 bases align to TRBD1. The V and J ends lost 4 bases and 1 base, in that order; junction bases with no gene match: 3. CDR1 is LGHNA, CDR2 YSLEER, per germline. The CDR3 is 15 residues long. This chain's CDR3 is CASSPRGHSNQPQHF. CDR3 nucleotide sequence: TGCGCCAGCAGCCCCAGGGGGCACAGCAATCAGCCCCAGCATTTT.

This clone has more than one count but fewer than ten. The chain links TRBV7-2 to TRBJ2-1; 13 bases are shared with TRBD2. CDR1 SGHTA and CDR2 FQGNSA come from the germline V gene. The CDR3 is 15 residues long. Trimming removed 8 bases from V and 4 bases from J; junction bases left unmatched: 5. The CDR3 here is CASGLTSGRYNEQFF. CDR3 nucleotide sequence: TGTGCCAGCGGGTTGACTAGCGGGAGGTACAATGAGCAGTTCTTC.

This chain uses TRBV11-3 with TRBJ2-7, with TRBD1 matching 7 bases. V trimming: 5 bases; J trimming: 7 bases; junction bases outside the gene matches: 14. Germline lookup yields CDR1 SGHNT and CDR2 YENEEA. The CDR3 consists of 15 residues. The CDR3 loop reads CASSPYGTAVREQYF. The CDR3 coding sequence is TGTGCCAGCAGCCCCTATGGGACAGCGGTTCGGGAGCAGTACTTC.

The CDR3, as DNA: TGCGCCAGCAGCTCCCGGACAGGGGGACCCTATGGCTACACCTTC. Encoded protein: CASSSRTGGPYGYTF. The V gene is TRBV5-1, the J gene TRBJ1-2; TRBD1 matches at 10 bases. The V gene end was trimmed by 3 bases and the J gene end by 4 bases; junction bases not matched to a gene: 6. Germline assignment: CDR1 SGHRS and CDR2 YFSETQ. CDR3 length equals 15 residues.

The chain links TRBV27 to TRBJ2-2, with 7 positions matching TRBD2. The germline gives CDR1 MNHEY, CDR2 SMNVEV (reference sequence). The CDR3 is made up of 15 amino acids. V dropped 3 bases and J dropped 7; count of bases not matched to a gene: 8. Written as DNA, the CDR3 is TGTGCCAGCAGTTTCCGTGGGAGGGCCGGCGGGGAGCTGTTTTTT. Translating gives CASSFRGRAGGELFF.

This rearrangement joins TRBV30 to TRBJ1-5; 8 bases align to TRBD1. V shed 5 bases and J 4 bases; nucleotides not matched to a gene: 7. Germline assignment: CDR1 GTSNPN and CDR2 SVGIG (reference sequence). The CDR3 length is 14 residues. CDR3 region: CAWGRQGANQPQHF. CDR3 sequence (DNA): TGTGCCTGGGGGCGGCAGGGGGCAAATCAGCCCCAGCATTTT.

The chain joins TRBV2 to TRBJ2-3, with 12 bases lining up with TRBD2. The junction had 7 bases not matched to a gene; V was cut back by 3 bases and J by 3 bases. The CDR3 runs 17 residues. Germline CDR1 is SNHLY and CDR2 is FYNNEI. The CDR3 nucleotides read TGTGCCAGCAGTGATCTGCTCGGGACTAGCGGGACAGATACGCAGTATTTT. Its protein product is CASSDLLGTSGTDTQYF.

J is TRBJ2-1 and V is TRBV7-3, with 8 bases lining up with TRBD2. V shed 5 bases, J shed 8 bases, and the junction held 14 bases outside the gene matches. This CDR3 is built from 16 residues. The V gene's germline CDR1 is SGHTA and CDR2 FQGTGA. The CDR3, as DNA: TGTGCCAGCAGCCGAGAGGGCCAGCGGGAGATGGATGAGCAGTTCTTC. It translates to CASSREGQREMDEQFF. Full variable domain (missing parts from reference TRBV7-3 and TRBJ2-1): GAGVSQTPSNKVTEKGKYVELRCDPISGHTALYWYRQSLGQGPEFLIYFQGTGAADDSGLPNDRFFAVRPEGSVSTLKIQRTERGDSAVYLCASSREGQREMDEQFFGPGTRLTVL.

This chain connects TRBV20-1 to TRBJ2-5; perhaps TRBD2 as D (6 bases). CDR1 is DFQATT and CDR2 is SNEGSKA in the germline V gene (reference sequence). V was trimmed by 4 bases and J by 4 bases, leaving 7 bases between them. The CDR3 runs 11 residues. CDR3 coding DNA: TGCAGTGCTATGGGGGGAGAGACCCAGTACTTC. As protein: CSAMGGETQYF.

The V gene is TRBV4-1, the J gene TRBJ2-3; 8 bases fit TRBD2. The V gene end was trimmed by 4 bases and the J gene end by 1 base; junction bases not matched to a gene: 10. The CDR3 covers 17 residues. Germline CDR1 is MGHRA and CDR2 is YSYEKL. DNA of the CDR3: TGCGCCAGCAGCCCCCGGACTAGCTTGCGAGGCACAGATACGCAGTATTTT. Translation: CASSPRTSLRGTDTQYF.

The CDR3 region has the DNA TGTGCCAGCAGTTACCACGGGGACGGCGGGGAATATGGCTACACCTTC. It translates to CASSYHGDGGEYGYTF. The chain is built from TRBV6-5 and TRBJ1-2, with D maybe TRBD1 (5 bases). V was shortened by 2 bases and J by 5 bases, with 18 bases between the two germline ends. The CDR3 loop spans 16 amino acids. The V gene's germline CDR1 is MNHEY and CDR2 SVGAGI.

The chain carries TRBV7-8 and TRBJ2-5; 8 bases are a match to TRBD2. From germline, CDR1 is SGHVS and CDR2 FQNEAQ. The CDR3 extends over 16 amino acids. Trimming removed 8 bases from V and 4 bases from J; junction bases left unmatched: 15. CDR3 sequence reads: CASSLTGGAGGETQYF. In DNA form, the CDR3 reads TGTGCCAGCTCTCTAACCGGGGGGGCCGGGGGAGAGACCCAGTACTTC.